Shown below are 32 T cell receptor beta chains from a single sample sequenced in a study of vaccination and CD4 T cells after COVID-19. Cultured CD4+ T cells had their DNA profiled by the Oncomine TCR Beta short-read assay. MiXCR was run by TCRdb on the PCR reads, yielding one entry per CDR3 protein. The sample comprises about 20,000 distinct CDR3 sequences, about 68% of which are singletons, and about 3.5% rests with the top ten. Their target antigens are unknown. As to treatment: approximately 9-day PBMC culture with coronavirus spike peptide pools or control peptides (ViraFEST assay). Sequencing was carried out using CD4+ T cells from blood, cultured in vitro. Receptors originate from a human donor who had recovered from COVID-19.

The gene calls are TRBV6-5 and TRBJ1-2; no clear D gene. V lost 1 base to trimming and J lost 7 bases, with 10 bases between them. This CDR3 has 13 amino acids. Looked up from germline, CDR1 is MNHEY and CDR2 is SVGAGI. In nucleotides, the CDR3 is TGTGCCAGCAGTTACTTGGGCAGCGGTGGCTACACCTTC. It translates to CASSYLGSGGYTF.

V and J are TRBV19 and TRBJ2-7, with D possibly matching TRBD2 (6 bases). Trimming removed 5 bases from V and 5 bases from J, with 13 bases in between. The germline V gene encodes CDR1 LNHDA and CDR2 SQIVND (reference sequence). The CDR3 covers 13 residues. The CDR3 here is CASSGGVPHEQYF. The CDR3 DNA follows: TGTGCCAGTAGTGGAGGGGTCCCCCACGAGCAGTACTTC.

DNA for the CDR3: TGTGCCAGCAAACCAGGGACCCTCAATCAGCCCCAGCATTTT. Protein: CASKPGTLNQPQHF. V usage is TRBV6-1 and J usage is TRBJ1-5; TRBD1 is a possible D gene (5 bases). Germline CDR1 and CDR2: MNHNS and SASEGT. V gave up 7 bases and J gave up 3 bases, with 13 bases separating them. CDR3 length: 14 residues.

Only a few counts were recorded for this clonotype. At one of its ends the junction is not consistent with the germline gene, which may arise from a read error. V usage is TRBV27 and J usage is TRBJ1-5; D not certain. Germline V lookup: CDR1 MNHEY, CDR2 SMNVEV (reference sequence). The CDR3 covers 15 residues. The DNA of the CDR3 is TGCACCAGCAGTTTAGGACTTTATAGCAATCAGCCCCAGCATTTT. Translating it yields CTSSLGLYSNQPQHF.

The genes are TRBV12-3 or TRBV12-4 and TRBJ1-3, with D possibly TRBD1 on 6 matching bases. V lost 6 bases and J lost 3, with 18 bases in between. CDR3 length equals 16 residues. Here the CDR3 reads CASSSPRGAIGNTIYF. CDR3 nucleotides: TGTGCCAGCAGCTCCCCCCGGGGGGCGATTGGAAACACCATATATTTT.

V gene TRBV20-1 combines with J gene TRBJ2-7; 7 nucleotides align to TRBD1. CDR1 is DFQATT, CDR2 SNEGSKA, per germline (reference sequence). Trimming cost V 6 bases and J 2 bases; bases outside gene matches: 7. The CDR3 extends over 13 amino acids. The DNA for the CDR3 is TGCAGTGCGGAGCGGCAGGGGGCCTACGAGCAGTACTTC. It yields the protein CSAERQGAYEQYF.

The chain joins TRBV24-1 to TRBJ2-7; D call uncertain. CDR1 is KGHDR and CDR2 is SFDVKD in the germline V gene. This CDR3 is 12 amino acids long. V lost 4 bases, J lost 2 bases, and 5 bases lay in between. CDR3 sequence: CATSEHPYEQYF. CDR3 coding DNA: TGTGCCACCAGTGAACATCCCTACGAGCAGTACTTC.

The gene calls are TRBV11-2 and TRBJ2-5, with 7 bases matching TRBD2. The CDR3 covers 15 residues. Germline V gene sequence: CDR1 SGHAT, CDR2 FQNNGV. Trimming cost V 3 bases and J 4 bases; bases outside gene matches: 8. The CDR3 loop reads CASSFGGGMGETQYF. DNA of the CDR3: TGTGCCAGCAGCTTTGGCGGGGGAATGGGAGAGACCCAGTACTTC.

The chain is built from TRBV6-1 and TRBJ2-1, with D possibly being TRBD1 (5 bases). The V end lost 7 bases, the J end lost 9 bases, and 13 bases lay between the germline ends. The germline CDR1 and CDR2 sequences are MNHNS and SASEGT. This CDR3 is built from 12 residues. CDR3 sequence (DNA): TGTGCCAGCATTAAGGGCGACAGTGAGCAGTTCTTC. Translation: CASIKGDSEQFF.

V is TRBV29-1 and J is TRBJ1-2, with D hard to call. The V gene's germline CDR1 is SQVTM and CDR2 ANQGSEA. The CDR3 sequence is 13 residues long. The V and J ends lost 4 bases and 8 bases respectively, with 17 bases between them. The chain's CDR3 is CSVAGFGILGYTF. The DNA of the CDR3 is TGCAGCGTTGCAGGCTTTGGGATACTCGGCTACACCTTC.

The chain links TRBV21-1 to TRBJ1-1. TRBV21-1 is classified as a pseudogene. CDR3 length: 14 amino acids. The CDR3 loop reads CASSRRRRDTEAFF. The CDR3 coding sequence is TGTGCCAGCAGCAGGAGGCGAAGGGACACTGAAGCTTTCTTT.

This clonotype occurred a few times. This chain links TRBV2 with TRBJ2-7; D remains unclear. The CDR3 is made up of 12 amino acids. With 8 bases removed from V and 5 bases from J, the gap between germline ends came to 13 bases. CDR1 is SNHLY, CDR2 FYNNEI, per germline. Here the CDR3 reads CASGRVPDEQYF. The CDR3 DNA is TGTGCCAGCGGTCGGGTTCCTGACGAGCAGTACTTC.

The CDR3 DNA reads as TGTGCCAGCAGCGGGGGGAAAAACACTGAAGCTTTCTTT. It encodes CASSGGKNTEAFF. This rearrangement joins TRBV7-9 to TRBJ1-1; the D gene is possibly TRBD1 (5 bases). From germline, CDR1 is SEHNR and CDR2 FQNEAQ (reference sequence). Trimming removed 5 bases at V and 2 bases at J, with 9 bases between. The CDR3 runs 13 residues. Full variable domain (remainder filled in from reference TRBV7-9 and TRBJ1-1): DTGVSQNPRHKITKRGQNVTFRCDPISEHNRLYWYRQTLGQGPEFLTYFQNEAQLEKSRLLSDRFSAERPKGSFSTLEIQRTEQGDSAMYLCASSGGKNTEAFFGQGTRLTVV.

The chain couples TRBV11-2 to TRBJ2-1; TRBD2 matches 13 bases. The CDR3 length is 19 residues. The V and J ends lost 5 bases and 9 bases, in that order; junction bases with no gene match: 19. Germline-derived CDR1 and CDR2 are SGHAT and FQNNGV. CDR3: CASSPLSPLAGGPAAEQFF. CDR3 DNA sequence: TGTGCCAGCAGCCCCCTTTCCCCACTAGCGGGAGGGCCGGCGGCTGAGCAGTTCTTC. Variable domain in full (rest from reference TRBV11-2 and TRBJ2-1): EAGVAQSPRYKIIEKRQSVAFWCNPISGHATLYWYQQILGQGPKLLIQFQNNGVVDDSQLPKDRFSAERLKGVDSTLKIQPAKLEDSAVYLCASSPLSPLAGGPAAEQFFGPGTRLTVL.

The CDR3 here is CASRRGGDRSPMNTEAFF. The CDR3 nucleotides read TGTGCCAGCAGAAGGGGGGGGGACAGGAGCCCCATGAACACTGAAGCTTTCTTT. The chain is built from TRBV11-2 and TRBJ1-1, with 8 bases aligning to TRBD1. The CDR3 totals 18 residues. Trimming at V came to 6 bases and at J to 0 bases, leaving 15 bases not matched to a gene. Germline V lookup: CDR1 SGHAT, CDR2 FQNNGV.

The chain combines TRBV7-2 with TRBJ2-2, with D perhaps matching TRBD1 or TRBD2 (6 bases each). CDR1 and CDR2 from the germline V gene are SGHTA and FQGNSA. The V and J ends lost 5 bases and 0 bases respectively, with 16 bases between them. The CDR3 totals 17 residues. The CDR3 sequence: CASSARRGGPNTGELFF. The DNA of the CDR3 is TGTGCCAGCAGCGCCCGACGAGGGGGGCCGAACACCGGGGAGCTGTTTTTT. The complete variable domain, with remaining parts taken from reference TRBV7-2 and TRBJ2-2, reads GAGVSQSPSNKVTEKGKDVELRCDPISGHTALYWYRQSLGQGLEFLIYFQGNSAPDKSGLPSDRFSAERTGGSVSTLTIQRTQQEDSAVYLCASSARRGGPNTGELFFGEGSRLTVL.

The rearrangement uses TRBV7-2 and TRBJ1-1; D unresolved. CDR3 length: 13 residues. Trimming cost V 4 bases and J 1 base, with 7 bases left between them. Per the germline V gene, CDR1 is SGHTA and CDR2 is FQGNSA. CDR3 DNA: TGTGCCAGCAGCTACGGACGGAACACTGAAGCTTTCTTT. Protein sequence: CASSYGRNTEAFF.

This clonotype was picked up one time. The CDR3: CATSDATGSHEQYF. The CDR3 DNA reads TGTGCCACCAGTGATGCGACAGGGTCCCACGAGCAGTACTTC. This chain uses TRBV24-1 with TRBJ2-7, with TRBD1 matching 7 bases. Germline V CDR1 and CDR2: KGHDR, SFDVKD. This CDR3 is built from 14 residues. J was trimmed by 5 bases and V by 3 bases; bases with no gene match: 6.

This clonotype showed up just once. The rearrangement joins TRBV6-2 or TRBV6-3 to TRBJ2-3; 11 nucleotides line up with TRBD1. Germline lookup yields CDR1 MNHEY and CDR2 SVGEGT. The V gene end was trimmed by 2 bases and the J gene end by 2 bases; junction bases not matched to a gene: 18. The CDR3 has 21 amino acids. In DNA form, the CDR3 reads TGTGCCAGCAGTTACCCCGGACAGGGGGCCCCGATTGGACTGTCCACAGATACGCAGTATTTT. Its translation: CASSYPGQGAPIGLSTDTQYF.

The genes are TRBV6-1 and TRBJ1-5; 9 positions agree with TRBD1. The germline V gene has CDR1 MNHNS and CDR2 SASEGT. V was clipped by 8 bases and J by 2 bases; unmatched bases: 13. The length of the CDR3 is 17 residues. The DNA of the CDR3 is TGTGCCAGCGGCGAGCGAGGGGGACAGGGTGGCAATCAGCCCCAGCATTTT. This codes for CASGERGGQGGNQPQHF.

The V call is TRBV5-1, the J call TRBJ1-1, with 12 bases aligning to TRBD1. The CDR3 is 16 residues long. The junction had 11 bases not matched to a gene; V was cut back by 4 bases and J by 7 bases. CDR1 is SGHRS, CDR2 YFSETQ, per germline. The CDR3 nucleotides are TGCGCCAGCAGCGCGGGGACAGGGGGCGTTCGGGGTGAAGCTTTCTTT. Translation: CASSAGTGGVRGEAFF.

V gene TRBV7-2 combines with J gene TRBJ2-5; D possibly corresponds to TRBD1 (6 bases). CDR1 and CDR2 from the germline V gene are SGHTA and FQGNSA. The V and J ends lost 1 base and 5 bases respectively, with 17 bases between them. The CDR3 runs 16 residues. The CDR3 DNA follows: TGTGCCAGCAGCTTAGTCCGGGGTGCAGGGGTGGAGACCCAGTACTTC. This encodes CASSLVRGAGVETQYF.

The rearrangement uses TRBV30 and TRBJ2-2; no reliable D call. CDR3 length: 13 amino acids. V lost 1 base to trimming and J lost 7 bases, with 10 bases between them. The V gene's germline CDR1 is GTSNPN and CDR2 SVGIG (reference sequence). DNA of the CDR3: TGTGCCTGGAGTGCCTTCCCGGGCGGGGAGCTGTTTTTT. Residues: CAWSAFPGGELFF.

The DNA of the CDR3 is TGTGCCAGCAGCAGGTACCGGGACAGGGAAGACTATGGCTACACCTTC. Translation: CASSRYRDREDYGYTF. The V and J genes are TRBV5-6 and TRBJ1-2; 9 nucleotides agree with TRBD1. Trimming at V came to 4 bases and at J to 3 bases, leaving 10 bases not matched to a gene. The CDR3 length is 16 residues. Germline V gives CDR1 SGHDT, CDR2 YYEEEE. Drawing the rest from reference TRBV5-6 and TRBJ1-2, the complete variable domain is DAGVTQSPTHLIKTRGQQVTLRCSPKSGHDTVSWYQQALGQGPQFIFQYYEEEERQRGNFPDRFSGHQFPNYSSELNVNALLLGDSALYLCASSRYRDREDYGYTFGSGTRLTVV.

In this sample, this clonotype turned up once. V usage is TRBV19 and J usage is TRBJ2-7; perhaps D is TRBD1 or TRBD2 (5 bases each). CDR3 length: 14 residues. The germline CDR1 and CDR2 sequences are LNHDA and SQIVND (reference sequence). V dropped 5 bases and J dropped 5 bases, with 16 bases sitting between them. CDR3 DNA: TGTGCCAGTAGTGATCGAGAGGGGTGGAACGAGCAGTACTTC. It codes for CASSDREGWNEQYF.

The chain is built from TRBV11-3 and TRBJ2-1; TRBD2 matches at 10 bases. Trimming took 5 bases from V and 0 from J; bases not matched to a gene: 16. The CDR3 is 20 residues long. Per germline, CDR1 SGHNT and CDR2 YENEEA. The CDR3 loop is CASSQARVISGRSSYNEQFF. The CDR3 coding sequence is TGTGCCAGCAGCCAGGCCCGGGTAATTAGCGGGAGGAGCTCCTACAATGAGCAGTTCTTC.

This clonotype appeared a few times. The chain combines TRBV5-1 with TRBJ1-5; D is unresolved. Trimming stripped 0 bases from V and 1 base from J, with 2 bases between. CDR1 and CDR2 from the germline V gene are SGHRS and YFSETQ. CDR3 length: 13 amino acids. The DNA for the CDR3 is TGCGCCAGCAGCTTGGACAGCAATCAGCCCCAGCATTTT. Translating gives CASSLDSNQPQHF.

In this sample, this clonotype turned up a few times. The genes are TRBV15 and TRBJ1-2; tentatively, D is TRBD1 (6 bases). CDR1 is LNHNV and CDR2 is YYDKDF in the germline V gene (reference sequence). V lost 0 bases, J lost 1 base, and 24 bases lay in between. The CDR3 is 20 residues long. CDR3 amino acids: CATSRDHEGGGTFFNYGYTF. In DNA form, the CDR3 reads TGTGCCACCAGCAGAGATCATGAGGGAGGTGGGACATTTTTTAACTATGGCTACACCTTC.

The chain uses TRBV6-4 and TRBJ2-1; D is unclear. V was trimmed by 5 bases and J by 0 bases, leaving 5 bases between them. The CDR3 length is 13 residues. Looked up from germline, CDR1 is MRHNA and CDR2 is SNTAGT. The CDR3: CASSRFSYNEQFF. CDR3 DNA sequence: TGTGCCAGCAGTAGGTTCTCCTACAATGAGCAGTTCTTC.

The rearrangement uses TRBV7-3 and TRBJ2-1; 9 nucleotides match TRBD2. The junction had 7 bases not matched to a gene; V was cut back by 5 bases and J by 5 bases. Germline V gives CDR1 SGHTA, CDR2 FQGTGA. This CDR3 spans 15 amino acids. This CDR3 reads CASSLTSGAHNEQFF. As DNA, the CDR3 is TGTGCCAGCAGCCTGACTAGCGGCGCCCACAATGAGCAGTTCTTC.

J is TRBJ2-3 and V is TRBV20-1; 9 nucleotides align to TRBD2. The CDR3 spans 15 residues. The V and J ends lost 0 bases and 4 bases, in that order; junction bases with no gene match: 5. Germline CDR1 DFQATT, CDR2 SNEGSKA (reference sequence). The CDR3 DNA sequence: TGCAGTGCTAGAGACAGCGGGAGGCCGGCAGATACGCAGTATTTT. It codes for CSARDSGRPADTQYF.

The V and J genes are TRBV11-2 and TRBJ1-6; the D is unclear. The V gene lost 6 bases and the J gene lost 11 bases, with 14 bases spanning the gap. CDR1 and CDR2 (germline): SGHAT, FQNNGV. CDR3 size: 13 residues. The CDR3 loop is CASSSGPNTPLHF. The DNA of the CDR3 is TGTGCCAGCAGTTCCGGGCCCAATACACCCCTCCACTTT.